This T cell receptor beta chain was found in a study of cytomegalovirus exposure and HLA in healthy donors. The PCR was carried out with 60 Vbeta primers and 13 Jbeta primers. Study processing details: In a later analysis, approximately 80 million unique TCR beta chains included roughly 11 million shared by two or more donors. Using immunoSEQ multiplex PCR, the repertoire was profiled, and TCRdb retains in-frame clones only, with some absent. V and J calls and clone size are copied from that table; D and trimming were computed from the DNA. The sample shows some 96,000 clones, about 75% of them seen only once. The CDR3 totals 15 residues. V lost 0 bases, J lost 4 bases, and 12 bases lay in between. Germline values: CDR1 MGHRA, CDR2 YSYEKL. Donors were nominally healthy when sampled, though unrecorded immune exposures were likely.

V usage is TRBV4-1 and J usage is TRBJ1-2, with D possibly being TRBD1 (5 bases). The specimen sequenced was PBMCs. This sequence originates from a man aged 40-50 years in good health and CMV-seropositive. CDR3 in DNA: TGCGCCAGCAGCCAAGAAGGGGCGCGAAGCTATGGCTACACCTTC. Translation gives CASSQEGARSYGYTF.